These T cell receptor beta chains were read from a single sample in a study of T cells in Graves' hyperthyroidism and ophthalmopathy. TCRdb used MiXCR to reprocess the multiplex PCR reads, holding one entry per CDR3 protein. The sample carries over 650,000 distinct CDR3 sequences, less than 20% recorded once. Sample: blood. These receptors were collected from a man between 18 and 35 years old with Graves' hyperthyroidism. The CDR3 runs from the conserved cysteine through the conserved F or W. D genes are given only for firm matches. Clone size is not always given. Where it is, it says once, few, many or a class for expanded clones.

size	V	length	D	J	DNA	CDR3
many	TRBV12-3/TRBV12-4	14	-	TRBJ2-5	TGTGCCAGCAGTTTACAAGGGATAGTGGAGACCCAGTACTTC	CASSLQGIVETQYF
-	TRBV9	14	-	TRBJ1-1	TGTGCCAGCAGCGCCGAAGGGGTGAACACTGAAGCTTTCTTT	CASSAEGVNTEAFF
-	TRBV12-3/TRBV12-4	16	TRBD2	TRBJ2-1	TGTGCCAGCAGCTACGGCTCGGGAGGCCTCTACAATGAGCAGTTCTTC	CASSYGSGGLYNEQFF
-	TRBV28	14	TRBD2	TRBJ2-5	TGTGCCAGCACCCCGGGACTAGGCCGTAGGGCCCAGTACTTC	CASTPGLGRRAQYF
many	TRBV11-3	14	TRBD2	TRBJ2-7	TGTGCCAGCAGCCACCTAGCGGCTACCTACGAGCAGTACTTC	CASSHLAATYEQYF
-	TRBV29-1	12	-	TRBJ1-4	TGCAGCGCGTCGCAGCTCGGGGAAAAACTGTTTTTT	CSASQLGEKLFF
many	TRBV11-1	14	-	TRBJ2-5	TGTGCCAGCAGCTTAGCATGGGCGGTTGAGACCCAGTACTTC	CASSLAWAVETQYF
-	TRBV15	15	-	TRBJ2-7	TGTGCCACCAGCAGAGATATTGGGGGGACCTACGAGCAGTACTTC	CATSRDIGGTYEQYF
-	TRBV6-5	16	-	TRBJ1-2	TGTGCCAGCAGTTACTGGGCATATGGCTCTTCGAATGGCTACACCTTC	CASSYWAYGSSNGYTF
-	TRBV5-1	15	-	TRBJ2-5	TGCGCCAGCAGCAGAGGACGGGACCGTCCAGAGACCCAGTACTTC	CASSRGRDRPETQYF
-	TRBV6-1	16	-	TRBJ2-1	TGTGCCAGCAGTGAACCTAGCATGTTGTCCTACAATGAGCAGTTCTTC	CASSEPSMLSYNEQFF
many	TRBV3-1	15	-	TRBJ1-3	TGTGCCAGCAGCTACCCAGCGACCCTCGGCAGCACCATATATTTT	CASSYPATLGSTIYF
-	TRBV12-3/TRBV12-4	13	TRBD1	TRBJ2-7	TGTGCCAGCGGGCGGACAGGGGGCGCCGAGCAGTACTTC	CASGRTGGAEQYF
few	TRBV19	16	-	TRBJ1-1	TGTGCCAGTAGTATAGTCGGGCGACAGCGGAACACTGAAGCTTTCTTT	CASSIVGRQRNTEAFF
many	TRBV12-3/TRBV12-4	14	-	TRBJ2-5	TGTGCCAGCAGTTTAGATGGCAGTTACGTGACCCAGTACTTC	CASSLDGSYVTQYF
few	TRBV7-8	14	-	TRBJ2-5	TGTGCCAGCACCGCCCCGGAGGGGAGAGGGACCCAGTACTTC	CASTAPEGRGTQYF
few	TRBV6-1	12	-	TRBJ2-5	TGTGCCAGCTTATCCGGTAGAGAGACCCAGTACTTC	CASLSGRETQYF
-	TRBV4-1	14	-	TRBJ2-7	TGCGCCAGCAGCCAAGATGAGGGGTCCTACGAGCAGTACTTC	CASSQDEGSYEQYF
-	TRBV6-2/TRBV6-3	15	TRBD1	TRBJ1-6	TGTGCCAGCAGGCCAGGGGGCGGTTATAATTCACCCCTCCACTTT	CASRPGGGYNSPLHF
many	TRBV12-3/TRBV12-4	16	TRBD2	TRBJ2-1	TGTGCCAGCAGGCCTAGCGGGAGAGGTTCCTACAATGAGCAGTTCTTC	CASRPSGRGSYNEQFF
many	TRBV5-1	15	-	TRBJ2-7	TGCGCCAGCAGCTTGGCCTACGCCCGACCCGGCGAGCAGTACTTC	CASSLAYARPGEQYF
-	TRBV6-5	13	-	TRBJ2-1	TGTGCCAGCAGTTACTCGGCACCTCCTGAGCAGTTCTTC	CASSYSAPPEQFF
-	TRBV5-6	15	-	TRBJ2-5	TGTGCCAGCAGCTTGGCCGAGACTACGCAAGAGACCCAGTACTTC	CASSLAETTQETQYF
many	TRBV30	14	-	TRBJ2-7	TGTGCCTGGAGCGCAGGGGCACAATTCTACGAGCAGTACTTC	CAWSAGAQFYEQYF
-	TRBV20-1	12	-	TRBJ2-7	TGCAGTGCTAAAGCAGGGTTTCACGAGCAGTACTTC	CSAKAGFHEQYF
-	TRBV20-1	15	TRBD1	TRBJ1-2	TGCAGTGCTAGTACCCCAGGGGGCAGAGACTATGGCTACACCTTC	CSASTPGGRDYGYTF
-	TRBV6-1	15	TRBD2	TRBJ2-2	TGTGCCAGCATCCCCTGGGGGGGGACTGCCGGGGAGCTGTTTTTT	CASIPWGGTAGELFF
many	TRBV11-1	14	-	TRBJ2-5	TGTGCCAGCAGCTTAACCGGGAACCAAGAGACCCAGTACTTC	CASSLTGNQETQYF
-	TRBV3-1	13	TRBD2	TRBJ2-7	TGTGCCAGCAGCCAAGCTAGCGGGAGCGAGCAGTACTTC	CASSQASGSEQYF
many	TRBV6-1	16	TRBD2	TRBJ2-3	TGTGCCAGCAGTTTATCAGCGGGACGAGCCACAGATACGCAGTATTTT	CASSLSAGRATDTQYF
-	TRBV9	15	TRBD2	TRBJ2-1	TGTGCCAGCAGCGTAGCTAGTAGCGGGAGAGGTGAGCAGTTCTTC	CASSVASSGRGEQFF
few	TRBV10-3	15	-	TRBJ2-7	TGTGCCATCAGTGAGTCTATGGGGTCAATCTACGAGCAGTACTTC	CAISESMGSIYEQYF
few	TRBV6-2/TRBV6-3	14	-	TRBJ2-1	TGTGCCACCTCTGAGGGGGAGGCCAACAATGAGCAGTTCTTC	CATSEGEANNEQFF
-	TRBV6-1	16	TRBD1	TRBJ2-1	TGTGCCAGCAGTTTCCCGGGACAGGGGACCTCTAATGAGCAGTTCTTC	CASSFPGQGTSNEQFF
few	TRBV29-1	11	-	TRBJ2-7	TGCAGCGTTTCCGGTCCCTACGAGCAGTACTTC	CSVSGPYEQYF
-	TRBV7-9	15	-	TRBJ2-2	TGTGCCAGCAGCACTACAGGGACTTCATCGTGGGAGCTGTTTTTT	CASSTTGTSSWELFF
many	TRBV7-2	12	-	TRBJ2-5	TGTGCCAGCAGCTTAGGGGATAAGACCCAGTACTTC	CASSLGDKTQYF
many	TRBV27	18	TRBD1	TRBJ1-4	TGTGCCAGCAGTTTATCGTTCGGACAGGGATTGTTAGATGAAAAACTGTTTTTT	CASSLSFGQGLLDEKLFF
-	TRBV7-9	17	-	TRBJ2-7	TGTGCCAGCAGCTCACTCCCTGGGGGTAGGGATTCCCACGAGCAGTACTTC	CASSSLPGGRDSHEQYF
many	TRBV5-1	15	TRBD1	TRBJ1-1	TGCGCCAGCAGCTCGACAGGGGGAAGGGGCACTGAAGCTTTCTTT	CASSSTGGRGTEAFF
many	TRBV7-3	14	TRBD2	TRBJ2-1	TGTGCCAGCAGCAGTATGTCAGCGGGGGGTGAGCAGTTCTTC	CASSSMSAGGEQFF
-	TRBV20-1	16	TRBD1	TRBJ2-5	TGCAGTGCTAGTATAAGGGGGCGAGAGGGTCAAGAGACCCAGTACTTC	CSASIRGREGQETQYF
few	TRBV7-7	18	-	TRBJ2-1	TGTGCTAGCAGCTTAATGGGGGAGTCGAAAGGGTCCTACAATGAGCAGTTCTTC	CASSLMGESKGSYNEQFF
-	TRBV6-2/TRBV6-3	12	-	TRBJ2-1	TGTGCCAGCACCCACTCGGGCAATGAGCAGTTCTTC	CASTHSGNEQFF
many	TRBV9	14	TRBD1	TRBJ1-2	TGTGCCAGTCAACAACCAGGGGGCGCGTATGGCTACACCTTC	CASQQPGGAYGYTF
few	TRBV18	16	TRBD1	TRBJ1-1	TGTGCCAGCTCCCACGGAGCGCGACAGGGGAACACTGAAGCTTTCTTT	CASSHGARQGNTEAFF
many	TRBV3-1	15	-	TRBJ1-3	TGTGCCAGCAGCCTACTTGCGACACTCGGAAACACCATATATTTT	CASSLLATLGNTIYF
-	TRBV11-2	16	TRBD1	TRBJ2-1	TGTGCCAGCAGCCCATATAGGGGGCGCGTGTTGAATGAGCAGTTCTTC	CASSPYRGRVLNEQFF
-	TRBV5-5	14	-	TRBJ1-4	TGTGCCAGCAGTCCTCGGGCGAGGAATGAAAAACTGTTTTTT	CASSPRARNEKLFF
-	TRBV7-9	16	-	TRBJ1-2	TGTGCCAGCAGCTTAGGCCCCTCCGGGGGCAGGGGTGGCTACACCTTC	CASSLGPSGGRGGYTF
-	TRBV20-1	18	TRBD2	TRBJ2-3	TGCAGTGCTAGGCCGGGACTAGCGGGAGGGAGGGTCACGAATACGCAGTATTTT	CSARPGLAGGRVTNTQYF
few	TRBV3-1	16	TRBD1	TRBJ2-2	TGTGCCAGCAGCCCGAGCCGGACAGGGGGTACCGGGGAGCTGTTTTTT	CASSPSRTGGTGELFF
few	TRBV2	15	-	TRBJ2-2	TGTGCCAGCAGTCGTAGCTGGGGGAGGACCGGGGAGCTGTTTTTT	CASSRSWGRTGELFF
few	TRBV6-1	15	TRBD1	TRBJ1-5	TGTGCCAGCAGCCCATCGGGACAGGCCAATCAGCCCCAGCATTTT	CASSPSGQANQPQHF